The present entry profiles one T cell receptor beta chain with its context. V was trimmed by 6 bases and J by 4 bases, leaving 15 bases between them. Germline V CDR1 and CDR2: GTSNPN, SVGIG (reference sequence). The CDR3 loop spans 14 amino acids. Here immunoSEQ multiplex PCR was the method, and the copy in TCRdb shows in-frame clones only, minus some. The sample carries roughly 75,000 clones, 65% to 90% recorded once. This sample was taken from a study of blood T cell repertoires in COVID-19. What was sequenced was peripheral blood. This TCR was sampled from a man aged 50 to 59 with COVID-19, enrolled during active disease. The J gene is TRBJ1-4, the V gene TRBV30; D is unresolved. The CDR3 DNA sequence: TGTGCCTGCTTTTCAGCGGACTTTAATGAAAAACTGTTTTTT. Protein: CACFSADFNEKLFF.